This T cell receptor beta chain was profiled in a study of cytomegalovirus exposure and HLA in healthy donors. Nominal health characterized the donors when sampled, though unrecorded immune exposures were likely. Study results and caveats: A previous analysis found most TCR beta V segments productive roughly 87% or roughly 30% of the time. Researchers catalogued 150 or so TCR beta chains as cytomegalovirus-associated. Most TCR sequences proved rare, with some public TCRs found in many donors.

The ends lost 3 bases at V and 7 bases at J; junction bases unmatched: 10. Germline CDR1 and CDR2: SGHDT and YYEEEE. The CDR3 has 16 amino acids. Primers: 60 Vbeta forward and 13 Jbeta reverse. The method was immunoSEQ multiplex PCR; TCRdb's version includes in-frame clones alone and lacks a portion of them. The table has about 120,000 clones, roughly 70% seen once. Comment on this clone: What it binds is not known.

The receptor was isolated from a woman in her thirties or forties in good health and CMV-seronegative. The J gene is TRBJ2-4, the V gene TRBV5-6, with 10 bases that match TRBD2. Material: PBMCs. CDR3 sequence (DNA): TGTGCCAGCAGCTGGGGCGGGAGCGGGGGGGCGAACATTCAGTACTTC. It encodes CASSWGGSGGANIQYF.